This entry lists 9 T cell receptor beta chains sequenced from one sample in a study of response to subunit inactivated influenza vaccine. TCRdb reprocessed the RT-PCR reads via MiXCR and lists one record per CDR3 protein. The repertoire holds 300,000 to 350,000 distinct CDR3 sequences, with approximately 21% as singletons. This sample comprised PBMCs from blood, obtained less than 22 months after vaccination. These receptors were obtained from a man between 50 and 70 years old who received an inactivated influenza vaccine.

The V call is TRBV9, the J call TRBJ1-2; a possible D gene is TRBD1 (5 bases). CDR1 SGDLS and CDR2 YYNGEE come from the germline V gene. Trimming removed 4 bases from V and 3 bases from J, with 22 bases in between. CDR3 size: 17 residues. CDR3 protein: CASSPRQGDPEDYGYTF. CDR3 nucleotide sequence: TGTGCCAGCAGCCCCCGACAAGGGGATCCAGAGGACTATGGCTACACCTTC.

The V and J genes are TRBV4-1 and TRBJ2-5; no reliable D call. Trimming removed 6 bases from V and 1 base from J, with 15 bases in between. The CDR3 consists of 15 residues. Germline V gene lookup returns CDR1 MGHRA and CDR2 YSYEKL. The chain's CDR3 is CASSLTQGPQETQYF. For the CDR3, the DNA is TGCGCCAGCAGTCTGACCCAAGGACCCCAAGAGACCCAGTACTTC.

This clonotype was found a few times. The chain has TRBV27 and TRBJ2-5, with D maybe TRBD1 (5 bases). The CDR3 loop spans 17 amino acids. Germline V gene lookup returns CDR1 MNHEY and CDR2 SMNVEV (reference sequence). V dropped 5 bases and J dropped 6 bases, with 25 bases sitting between them. CDR3 DNA: TGTGCCAGCAGTGGAGAGTTCGGCAGGGAAGGCGAAAAGACCCAGTACTTC. Encoded protein: CASSGEFGREGEKTQYF.

This clonotype showed up just a few times. This chain uses TRBV9 with TRBJ2-2; 8 positions match TRBD2. J was trimmed by 6 bases and V by 5 bases; bases with no gene match: 9. The CDR3 has 15 residues. Germline V CDR1 and CDR2: SGDLS, YYNGEE. CDR3 amino acids: CASRVGREEAGELFF. CDR3 in DNA: TGTGCCAGCAGGGTCGGGCGGGAGGAGGCCGGGGAGCTGTTTTTT.

This clonotype was seen more than once but under ten times. CDR3 nucleotide sequence: TGTGCCAGCAGCTCTAGATCGGGAGAAAAACTGTTTTTT. Protein sequence: CASSSRSGEKLFF. The J gene is TRBJ1-4, the V gene TRBV7-2; D is ambiguous. The germline gives CDR1 SGHTA, CDR2 FQGNSA. V dropped 4 bases and J dropped 8 bases, with 11 bases sitting between them. This CDR3 comprises 13 residues.

The V gene is TRBV29-1, the J gene TRBJ2-3, with D unresolved. V shed 1 base and J shed 2 bases, with 10 bases lying between them. The CDR3 runs to 14 residues. Germline loops: CDR1 SQVTM, CDR2 ANQGSEA. The CDR3 region has the DNA TGCAGCGTTGAAGGTGTATGGTCCACAGATACGCAGTATTTT. Protein product: CSVEGVWSTDTQYF.

This clonotype was counted only a few times. V is TRBV7-2 and J is TRBJ1-2, with D possibly matching TRBD1 (6 bases). Germline values: CDR1 SGHTA, CDR2 FQGNSA. The V and J ends lost 5 bases and 4 bases respectively, with 14 bases between them. This CDR3 spans 14 amino acids. CDR3 loop: CASSHGGQFYGYTF. CDR3 in DNA: TGTGCCAGCAGCCACGGTGGACAGTTCTATGGCTACACCTTC.

In its sample, this clonotype was seen a few times. This chain connects TRBV15 to TRBJ1-6; D unclear. Trimming shortened V by 8 bases and J by 7 bases, and 12 bases separated the two germline ends. The CDR3 consists of 13 residues. Germline assignment: CDR1 LNHNV and CDR2 YYDKDF (reference sequence). The CDR3 nucleotides are TGTGCCACCGCCCCCATGAAGAATTCACCCCTCCACTTT. Protein: CATAPMKNSPLHF.

The chain is built from TRBV12-3 or TRBV12-4 and TRBJ2-2, with 10 bases fitting TRBD1. Germline trimming cut 3 bases from V and 7 bases from J; bases unmatched to any gene: 5. This CDR3 is 15 amino acids long. The CDR3 loop reads CASSFSGTGVGELFF. For the CDR3, the DNA is TGTGCCAGCAGTTTCTCGGGGACAGGGGTCGGGGAGCTGTTTTTT.